This TCR beta chain was sequenced in a study of CD8+CD57+ T cells in acquired aplastic anemia. Overall study findings and caveats: It was found that more than 25 CD8+ CDR3 sequences were shared between patients and controls.

A word on this clonotype: Its antigen is not identified.

The TCR beta profiling, which covered VDJ combination and CDR3 sequence, was carried out using genomic DNA as the template. TCRdb recomputed calls from the reads with MiXCR, one row per CDR3 protein. The sample records under 500,000 distinct CDR3 sequences, around 32% being singletons. Patients included in sequencing had previously demonstrated CD8+CD57+ cell expansion by flow cytometry. Severe acquired aplastic anemia was present in all patients. Germline loops: CDR1 KGHDR, CDR2 SFDVKD. Trimming took off 11 bases at V and 4 bases at J, with 22 bases between the two ends. The CDR3 extends over 16 amino acids.

The sample consisted of sorted CD4+, CD8+, or CD8+CD57+ T cells (not recorded which) from PBMCs. This clonotype originated in a human donor with aplastic anemia. The chain couples TRBV24-1 to TRBJ1-4; possibly TRBD1 for D (6 bases). The CDR3 DNA follows: TGTGCCAGCAGCCTCAGGAGGGGGACCATTAATGAAAAACTGTTTTTT. Amino acids: CASSLRRGTINEKLFF.